Below are 18 T cell receptor beta chains sequenced from a single sample in a study of shared clonotypes between healthy human individuals. Produced via immunoSEQ multiplex PCR; TCRdb's table is partial and in-frame only. This table holds about 1 million clones, more than 60% found once. The sample taken for sequencing was memory CD4+ T cells sorted from blood. The subset was: CD45RA-negative fraction. All receptors come from a man younger than 35 in good health.

There are a few counts of this clone. The V call is TRBV5-6, the J call TRBJ2-3; D remains unclear. Trimming pared 3 bases from V and 1 base from J, leaving 9 bases between. Germline CDR1 and CDR2: SGHDT and YYEEEE. This CDR3 contains 14 residues. In nucleotides, the CDR3 is TGTGCCAGCAGCTCGTCAGGAGGCACAGATACGCAGTATTTT. Translated, it gives CASSSSGGTDTQYF.

This rearrangement joins TRBV5-5 to TRBJ2-7; TRBD2 might be the D (5 bases). The CDR3 covers 11 residues. Germline CDR1 and CDR2: SGHKS and YYEKEE (reference sequence). V shed 6 bases and J shed 4 bases, with 8 bases lying between them. The CDR3: CASTGGYEQYF. In nucleotides, the CDR3 is TGTGCCAGCACTGGAGGTTACGAGCAGTACTTC.

This clone has at least ten counts. The chain links TRBV7-9 to TRBJ1-1; D uncertain. The V end lost 1 base, the J end lost 4 bases, and 4 bases lay between the germline ends. The CDR3 consists of 12 residues. Per the germline V gene, CDR1 is SEHNR and CDR2 is FQNEAQ (reference sequence). CDR3 in amino acids: CASSLGTTEAFF. The CDR3 bases are TGTGCCAGCAGCTTAGGGACCACTGAAGCTTTCTTT. Variable domain in full (rest from reference TRBV7-9 and TRBJ1-1): DTGVSQNPRHKITKRGQNVTFRCDPISEHNRLYWYRQTLGQGPEFLTYFQNEAQLEKSRLLSDRFSAERPKGSFSTLEIQRTEQGDSAMYLCASSLGTTEAFFGQGTRLTVV.

The rearrangement links TRBV5-1 to TRBJ1-1; D might be TRBD1 (5 bases). The germline gives CDR1 SGHRS, CDR2 YFSETQ. The CDR3 spans 12 residues. V lost 2 bases and J 9 bases, leaving 11 bases between the germline ends. Here the CDR3 reads CASSLGEGQAFF. The CDR3 coding sequence is TGCGCCAGCAGCTTAGGGGAAGGCCAAGCTTTCTTT.

This clone was counted many times. The chain employs TRBV6-1 and TRBJ1-2; D remains unclear. Trimming stripped 3 bases from V and 8 bases from J, with 13 bases between. CDR1 and CDR2 (germline): MNHNS, SASEGT. The CDR3 consists of 13 residues. The CDR3 DNA sequence: TGTGCCAGCAGTGAGTCCCCCGGAGAGGGCTACACCTTC. Translated, it gives CASSESPGEGYTF.

A note on this clone: A far larger clone is one nucleotide away, so this likely arose from a read error. This chain uses TRBV11-3 with TRBJ1-1; TRBD1 matches 8 bases. The CDR3 runs 14 residues. The germline gives CDR1 SGHNT, CDR2 YENEEA. Unmatched junction bases numbered 0, after V lost 2 bases and J lost 1 base. CDR3 region: CASSLQGANTEAFF. The CDR3 DNA reads as TGTGCCAGCAGCTTACAGGGGGCGAACACTGAAGCTTTCTTT.

With respect to this clone: Other DNA sequences in this sample translate to the same CDR3. V gene TRBV7-2 combines with J gene TRBJ2-3; a weak D match, TRBD2 (6 bases). Looked up from germline, CDR1 is SGHTA and CDR2 is FQGNSA. The V end was cut by 5 bases, the J end by 6 bases, with 9 bases between. The CDR3 loop spans 12 amino acids. CDR3 protein: CASSPGRDTQYF. The CDR3 DNA reads as TGTGCCAGCAGCCCAGGGAGGGATACGCAGTATTTT.

J is TRBJ2-2 and V is TRBV7-8; weak D call: TRBD1 (6 bases). V lost 5 bases and J lost 6, with 16 bases in between. CDR3 length: 15 amino acids. Germline loops: CDR1 SGHVS, CDR2 FQNEAQ. The CDR3 here is CASSVGQGTPGELFF. Written as DNA, the CDR3 is TGTGCCAGCAGCGTAGGGCAGGGGACACCCGGGGAGCTGTTTTTT.

CDR3 residues: CAISGQGPGNTIYF. In DNA, the CDR3 is TGTGCCATCAGTGGACAGGGCCCTGGAAACACCATATATTTT. The chain links TRBV10-3 to TRBJ1-3; 7 nucleotides line up with TRBD1. J gave up 2 bases and V 4 bases, and 2 bases lay outside the gene matches. The germline V gene encodes CDR1 ENHRY and CDR2 SYGVKD. The CDR3 length is 14 residues.

The rearrangement joins TRBV2 to TRBJ1-5; D uncertain. The germline CDR1 and CDR2 sequences are SNHLY and FYNNEI. This CDR3 region has 18 residues. V shed 6 bases and J shed 0 bases, with 21 bases lying between them. DNA of the CDR3: TGTGCCAGCAGCGCCCGGGTCAAGGCTTTGTATAGCAATCAGCCCCAGCATTTT. Its translation is CASSARVKALYSNQPQHF.

The CDR3 DNA sequence: TGTGCCAGCAGCGTCTCGCCGGGGGCCTACGAGCAGTACTTC. Translated: CASSVSPGAYEQYF. The chain joins TRBV9 to TRBJ2-7; maybe TRBD2 (6 bases). There are 14 residues in the CDR3. V shed 2 bases and J shed 2 bases, with 11 bases lying between them. From germline, CDR1 is SGDLS and CDR2 YYNGEE.

This chain links TRBV9 with TRBJ2-2; TRBD1 might be the D (5 bases). The CDR3 contains 15 residues. The V end lost 0 bases, the J end lost 6 bases, and 12 bases lay between the germline ends. The germline V gene encodes CDR1 SGDLS and CDR2 YYNGEE. The CDR3: CASSVGQGASGELFF. Here the CDR3 DNA reads TGTGCCAGCAGCGTAGGTCAGGGTGCGTCCGGGGAGCTGTTTTTT.

This clone came up once. The chain couples TRBV6-1 to TRBJ2-2; D is unresolved. CDR3 length: 15 residues. With 6 bases removed from V and 1 base from J, the gap between germline ends came to 12 bases. The germline V gene encodes CDR1 MNHNS and CDR2 SASEGT. The CDR3 coding sequence is TGTGCCAGCAGCCCAGTTTTCCAGAACACCGGGGAGCTGTTTTTT. Residues: CASSPVFQNTGELFF.

The chain uses TRBV7-9 and TRBJ1-1, with D tentatively TRBD1 (5 bases). CDR3 length: 15 amino acids. Germline-derived CDR1 and CDR2 are SEHNR and FQNEAQ (reference sequence). Trimming shortened V by 5 bases and J by 1 base, and 14 bases separated the two germline ends. The CDR3, as DNA: TGTGCCAGCAGCCCTCGGGGGGTTGCGAACACTGAAGCTTTCTTT. This encodes CASSPRGVANTEAFF. The complete variable domain, with remaining parts taken from reference TRBV7-9 and TRBJ1-1, reads DTGVSQNPRHKITKRGQNVTFRCDPISEHNRLYWYRQTLGQGPEFLTYFQNEAQLEKSRLLSDRFSAERPKGSFSTLEIQRTEQGDSAMYLCASSPRGVANTEAFFGQGTRLTVV.

The chain has TRBV21-1 and TRBJ1-1. TRBV21-1 is classified as a pseudogene. The CDR3 has 13 residues. The CDR3 DNA reads as TGTGCCAGCAGCCCCGAGTTAGGCACTGAAGCTTTCTTT. Amino acid sequence: CASSPELGTEAFF.

The table lists this clone with a few counts. V and J are TRBV11-2 and TRBJ1-2, with D possibly TRBD1 on 6 matching bases. This CDR3 region has 16 residues. Germline-derived CDR1 and CDR2 are SGHAT and FQNNGV. The V gene lost 0 bases and the J gene lost 4 bases, with 15 bases spanning the gap. The CDR3 nucleotides are TGTGCCAGCAGCTTAGATATGGCAGGGGCGGCCTATGGCTACACCTTC. Its translation is CASSLDMAGAAYGYTF.

This clone appeared once. The CDR3 reads CASSYGGQGGIMPQHF. CDR3 nucleotide sequence: TGTGCCAGCAGTTATGGGGGACAGGGAGGAATCATGCCCCAGCATTTT. The chain uses TRBV6-6 and TRBJ1-5; 9 positions agree with TRBD1. Germline lookup yields CDR1 MNHNY and CDR2 SVGAGI (reference sequence). V lost 3 bases and J lost 9; bases outside the gene matches: 12. The CDR3 covers 16 residues.

The rearrangement links TRBV11-2 to TRBJ2-2, with 11 positions matching TRBD2. V lost 4 bases, J lost 1 base, and 2 bases stayed unmatched. CDR3 length: 16 residues. Germline values: CDR1 SGHAT, CDR2 FQNNGV. CDR3 in amino acids: CASSSGLAGNTGELFF. The CDR3 DNA sequence: TGTGCCAGCAGCTCTGGACTAGCGGGGAACACCGGGGAGCTGTTTTTT.